Each of the 8 T cell receptor beta chains below was sequenced from the same sample in a study of blood T cell repertoires in COVID-19 (dated by TCRdb to the early 2020s). Library construction relied on the immunoSEQ multiplex PCR assay. TCRdb obtained this table from immuneACCESS and retained in-frame rearrangements with V and J assigned. These tables miss some clones; where compared with another copy, unresolved V genes account for less than half of the shortfall, and the remainder is unexplained. The sample table lists around 86,000 clones, roughly 84% of them with a count of one. Of the sample, roughly 4.5% falls within the top ten clones. The sequencing sample was made of peripheral blood. Every receptor here comes from a woman at least 80 years old with acute or convalescent COVID-19.

V gene TRBV19 combines with J gene TRBJ2-1; TRBD2 agrees at 15 bases. The CDR3 has 16 amino acids. Germline CDR1 and CDR2: LNHDA and SQIVND (reference sequence). The V segment lost 7 bases and the J segment 7 bases; nucleotides outside the gene matches: 8. The CDR3 nucleotides are TGTGCCAGTAAGTCGGGACTAGCGGGAGGTTGGAATGAGCAGTTCTTC. It specifies CASKSGLAGGWNEQFF.

The chain joins TRBV30 to TRBJ1-2; TRBD1 is a possible D gene (6 bases). Trimming pared 1 base from V and 3 bases from J, leaving 12 bases between. The CDR3 spans 14 residues. The germline gives CDR1 GTSNPN, CDR2 SVGIG (reference sequence). This chain's CDR3 is CAWSGDTPDYGYTF. The CDR3, as DNA: TGTGCCTGGAGTGGGGACACTCCGGACTATGGCTACACCTTC.

The CDR3 bases are TGTGCCAGCAGCTTAATAGGGGGAGGGCGGAACAATGAGCAGTTCTTC. Amino acids: CASSLIGGGRNNEQFF. The rearrangement joins TRBV7-3 to TRBJ2-1; tentative D call: TRBD2 (7 bases). Trimming left V 1 base short and J 5 bases short, with 15 bases between. Germline V lookup: CDR1 SGHTA, CDR2 FQGTGA. This CDR3 is 16 amino acids long. The whole variable domain, filled in from reference TRBV7-3 and TRBJ2-1, reads GAGVSQTPSNKVTEKGKYVELRCDPISGHTALYWYRQSLGQGPEFLIYFQGTGAADDSGLPNDRFFAVRPEGSVSTLKIQRTERGDSAVYLCASSLIGGGRNNEQFFGPGTRLTVL.

In the case of this clone: One junction end does not reproduce the germline sequence, and a read error may be involved. This chain links TRBV7-7 with TRBJ2-5, with a tentative D call TRBD1 (5 bases). The CDR3 is 13 residues long. Germline lookup yields CDR1 SSHAT and CDR2 FNYEAQ (reference sequence). The CDR3: CASSVRVAETQYF. The CDR3, as DNA: TGTGCTAGCAGCGTCAGGGTGGCGGAGACCCAGTACTTC.

The chain carries TRBV7-2 and TRBJ1-4, with a weak D call TRBD1 (5 bases). Trimming left V 4 bases short and J 8 bases short, with 17 bases between. CDR1 is SGHTA and CDR2 is FQGNSA in the germline V gene. The length of the CDR3 is 15 residues. The CDR3 is CASSSGQTQGEKLFF. In DNA, the CDR3 is TGTGCCAGCAGCTCGGGCCAGACCCAGGGCGAAAAACTGTTTTTT. The whole variable domain, remainder taken from reference TRBV7-2 and TRBJ1-4, is GAGVSQSPSNKVTEKGKDVELRCDPISGHTALYWYRQSLGQGLEFLIYFQGNSAPDKSGLPSDRFSAERTGGSVSTLTIQRTQQEDSAVYLCASSSGQTQGEKLFFGSGTQLSVL.

J is TRBJ2-6 and V is TRBV18; D gene uncertain. The germline V gene has CDR1 KGHSH and CDR2 LQKENI. V was pared by 6 bases and J by 0 bases, with 15 bases between. The CDR3 consists of 17 residues. CDR3 region: CASSPVPWSSGANVLTF. Here the CDR3 DNA reads TGTGCCAGCTCCCCAGTTCCCTGGAGCTCTGGGGCCAACGTCCTGACTTTC.

The rearrangement links TRBV29-1 to TRBJ1-5; 8 bases match TRBD1. The germline V gene encodes CDR1 SQVTM and CDR2 ANQGSEA. The CDR3 has 15 residues. Trimming cost V 4 bases and J 2 bases; bases outside gene matches: 7. Here the CDR3 reads CSVAATGGRNQPQHF. The CDR3 DNA follows: TGCAGCGTTGCGGCCACAGGGGGACGCAATCAGCCCCAGCATTTT. The complete variable domain, with remaining parts taken from reference TRBV29-1 and TRBJ1-5, reads SAVISQKPSRDICQRGTSLTIQCQVDSQVTMMFWYRQQPGQSLTLIATANQGSEATYESGFVIDKFPISRPNLTFSTLTVSNMSPEDSSIYLCSVAATGGRNQPQHFGDGTRLSIL.

This rearrangement joins TRBV6-5 to TRBJ1-4; 8 bases match TRBD1. CDR3 length: 15 residues. The V segment lost 6 bases and the J segment 7 bases; nucleotides outside the gene matches: 10. CDR1 is MNHEY, CDR2 SVGAGI, per germline. The CDR3 here is CASRDYRGTGEKLFF. The CDR3 DNA reads TGTGCCAGCAGGGATTACAGGGGGACGGGTGAAAAACTGTTTTTT.